This T cell receptor beta chain emerged from a study of immune evolution from preneoplasia to lung adenocarcinoma (dated by TCRdb to 2020 to 2022). Study-level background: HLA loss of heterozygosity was found in approximately 7% of AIS, 15% of MIA and about a third of ADC lesions, and in no AAH lesions. The study combined immune gene expression, TCR sequencing and multiplex immunofluorescence to profile immune contexture across lung adenocarcinoma precursors and invasive adenocarcinoma. Resected precursor lesions (AAH, AIS, MIA) and invasive adenocarcinomas were compared with paired morphologically normal lung tissue. The sample size depended on which specimens were available, not on a prior power calculation. The immune data were integrated with whole exome sequencing and methylation data obtained from the same cohort of nodules. The overall cohort comprised 55 or so patients with pulmonary nodules who underwent surgical resection. A total of more than 40 patients contributed TCR sequencing data. The study reported that approximately 98 samples were used for TCR sequencing. POLYSOLVER was used to infer Class I HLA alleles from exome data, while LOHHLA was used to detect allele-specific HLA loss. The study at large found these results: The highest top T cell clone frequencies were observed in normal lung, and a progressive decrease in top T cell clone frequencies appeared to occur from AAH through AIS, MIA and invasive adenocarcinoma. The findings rested on association rather than direct causation, and larger cohorts with long-term follow-up and longitudinal biopsies were considered necessary. The highest clonality was observed in normal lung, whereas higher T cell density and diversity but lower clonality appeared to be present in later-stage lesions. KRAS-mutant nodules showed the highest T cell clonality compared with EGFR-mutant or double wild-type lesions. Because every patient came from Japan and China, how well the results apply to Western populations was uncertain.

Resection was performed on patients in Japan or China between the mid-2010s and the late 2010s. Histologic diagnosis of each case was confirmed independently by two lung cancer pathologists on H&E slides. Premalignant or tumor cells were enriched for nucleic acid extraction by macro-dissection performed after pathologic assessment. DNA was isolated from FFPE tissue using the AllPrep DNA/RNA FFPE Kit. About this clone: Its antigen is still unknown. It has no much larger one-base neighbor in the sample; base qualities were not kept.

TCR beta CDR3 regions were sequenced from DNA using the immunoSEQ hsTCRbeta Kit. The source study handled its data this way. TCR sequencing data were analysed with the ImmunoSEQ Analyzer. T cell clonality was defined as 1 minus Pielou's evenness, as computed on productive rearrangements. T cell diversity was measured with the inverse Simpson index on productive templates. T cell density was TCR beta template counts normalized to usable DNA, estimated by amplifying and sequencing housekeeping genes. Two-sided Kruskal-Wallis tests were used to compare TCR metrics between histologic stages. Here the immuneACCESS table is served through TCRdb, limited to in-frame sequences with V and J called. Missing clones are a known gap in these copies; in checked studies unresolved V genes cover under half, and the rest lacks a known reason. V and J calls and clone size are as listed in that table; D and trimming were resolved from the DNA. The table for this sample lists roughly 10,000 clones; around 75% of them were counted only once. Clones ranked in the top ten supply 9% to 10% of the sample.

The V end gives up 4 bases and the J end 9 bases, leaving 7 bases in the junction not matched to a gene. CDR1 and CDR2 (SGHVS, FNYEAQ) derive from the germline V gene. The CDR3 goes from the cysteine to the phenylalanine over 14 residues. The CDR3 DNA has 42 bases and is translated from base 1. The sequence was obtained from a donor older than 65 with lung adenocarcinoma. The V and J genes are TRBV7-6 and TRBJ1-3; 9 nucleotides in the junction match TRBD1. Sequencing used FFPE minimally invasive lung adenocarcinoma tissue. The cell subset or site label on this specimen signifies: micro-invasive lung adenocarcinoma (MIA). The bases are TGTGCCAGCAGCTCCGACAGGGGGTTGAGCACCATATATTTT. It translates to CASSSDRGLSTIYF.